The 3 T cell receptor beta chains presented below share a single source sample, sequenced in a study of vaccination and CD4 T cells after COVID-19. Cultured CD4+ T-cell DNA underwent Oncomine TCR Beta short-read sequencing. TCRdb reprocessed the PCR reads via MiXCR and lists one record per CDR3 protein. The sample holds some 16,000 distinct CDR3 sequences, around 53% seen once. Treatment given: roughly ten-day PBMC culture with coronavirus spike peptide pools or control peptides (ViraFEST assay). Their antigens are not known. Material: CD4+ T cells from blood, cultured in vitro. These receptors originate from a human donor who had recovered from COVID-19.

V usage is TRBV7-9 and J usage is TRBJ1-2; D remains ambiguous. Germline V CDR1 and CDR2: SEHNR, FQNEAQ (reference sequence). V shed 3 bases and J shed 7 bases, with 9 bases lying between them. The CDR3 has 12 residues. The CDR3 reads CASSLSESGYTF. The CDR3 DNA follows: TGTGCCAGCAGCTTGAGTGAATCTGGCTACACCTTC.

The gene calls are TRBV2 and TRBJ2-7; D gene unclear. V was trimmed by 6 bases and J by 1 base, leaving 13 bases between them. The length of the CDR3 is 14 residues. Germline CDR1 and CDR2: SNHLY and FYNNEI. Here the CDR3 reads CASRLGSRSYEQYF. In nucleotides, the CDR3 is TGTGCCAGCAGGCTTGGTAGCCGGTCCTACGAGCAGTACTTC.

This clonotype has only a few counts. The chain has TRBV4-2 and TRBJ2-1; TRBD1 agrees at 7 bases. This CDR3 region has 15 residues. V was pared by 1 base and J by 0 bases, with 0 bases of the junction left unmatched. Germline V CDR1 and CDR2: LGHNA, YNFKEQ. The CDR3 loop is CASSQGQGSYNEQFF. The CDR3 DNA reads as TGTGCCAGCAGCCAAGGACAGGGCTCCTACAATGAGCAGTTCTTC.